Below, 22 T cell receptor beta chains from the same sample are listed, as sequenced in a study of blood T cell repertoires in COVID-19. Assay used: immunoSEQ multiplex PCR; TCRdb lists only in-frame clones, some missing. This table has 95,000 to 150,000 clones, about 78% appearing once. Sequenced material: peripheral blood. The receptor set was obtained from a man between 65 and 85 years old with acute or convalescent COVID-19.

The chain recombines TRBV2 with TRBJ1-3, with D possibly matching TRBD1 (5 bases). The V and J ends lost 4 bases and 4 bases respectively, with 11 bases between them. The germline V gene has CDR1 SNHLY and CDR2 FYNNEI. The CDR3 is 14 amino acids. CDR3 in amino acids: CASSGWGDGNTIYF. CDR3 in DNA: TGTGCCAGCAGTGGGTGGGGGGACGGAAACACCATATATTTT.

This clone was counted between two and nine times. The rearrangement uses TRBV19 and TRBJ1-1, with TRBD1 as a possible D gene (5 bases). Germline V lookup: CDR1 LNHDA, CDR2 SQIVND (reference sequence). This CDR3 region has 13 residues. V was cut by 6 bases and J by 1 base, with 9 bases left in between. Here the CDR3 DNA reads TGTGCCAGTAGATACCAGGGGAACACTGAAGCTTTCTTT. Its translation: CASRYQGNTEAFF.

The J gene is TRBJ1-1, the V gene TRBV9; D may be TRBD1 (5 bases). Germline V lookup: CDR1 SGDLS, CDR2 YYNGEE. The CDR3 sequence is 14 residues long. With 0 bases removed from V and 2 bases from J, the gap between germline ends came to 8 bases. The CDR3 coding sequence is TGTGCCAGCAGCGTAGGGGACTACAACACTGAAGCTTTCTTT. Translated: CASSVGDYNTEAFF.

This chain joins TRBV7-9 and TRBJ1-2; unclear D gene. Germline V gene data show CDR1 as SEHNR and CDR2 as FQNEAQ (reference sequence). The CDR3 has 12 residues. V was cut by 4 bases and J by 7 bases, with 10 bases left in between. The CDR3 bases are TGTGCCAGCAGCTCCGCGGAGGCTGGCTACACCTTC. Encoded protein: CASSSAEAGYTF.

This chain uses TRBV7-3 with TRBJ2-1, with TRBD1 matching over 9 bases. Looked up from germline, CDR1 is SGHTA and CDR2 is FQGTGA. Losses at the gene ends were 5 bases for V and 9 bases for J; bases not matched to a gene: 8. The CDR3 has 14 residues. The DNA of the CDR3 is TGTGCCAGCAGCCCTGGGACAGGGAGAGGTGAGCAGTTCTTC. Its protein is CASSPGTGRGEQFF.

V gene TRBV9 combines with J gene TRBJ1-2; 7 bases agree with TRBD1. Looked up from germline, CDR1 is SGDLS and CDR2 is YYNGEE. The J segment lost 4 bases and the V segment lost 6 bases, leaving 9 bases of the junction unmatched. The CDR3 consists of 14 residues. CDR3 in amino acids: CASKPGGGPYGYTF. CDR3 sequence (DNA): TGTGCCAGCAAACCAGGGGGTGGCCCCTATGGCTACACCTTC.

This clone turned up a few times. This sequence joins TRBV29-1 and TRBJ1-2; D remains unclear. Germline lookup yields CDR1 SQVTM and CDR2 ANQGSEA. There are 13 residues in the CDR3. The ends were cut back, 3 bases at V and 0 bases at J, with 8 bases in the middle. The CDR3 region has the DNA TGCAGCGTTGACACAGCAGCTAACTATGGCTACACCTTC. Translating it yields CSVDTAANYGYTF.

The chain has TRBV5-1 and TRBJ1-5; a possible D gene is TRBD1 (5 bases). From germline, CDR1 is SGHRS and CDR2 YFSETQ. V was pared by 4 bases and J by 7 bases, with 15 bases between. CDR3 length equals 14 residues. The CDR3 is CASSPGFGGQPQHF. The CDR3 nucleotides read TGCGCCAGCAGCCCCGGGTTCGGGGGACAGCCCCAGCATTTT.

The genes are TRBV7-6 and TRBJ1-2; TRBD1 aligns across 9 bases. J was trimmed by 6 bases and V by 5 bases; bases with no gene match: 4. CDR3 length: 13 amino acids. CDR1 is SGHVS, CDR2 FNYEAQ, per germline. This chain's CDR3 is CASSPGQGNGYTF. The DNA for the CDR3 is TGTGCCAGCAGCCCGGGACAGGGTAATGGCTACACCTTC. The full variable domain, rest sourced from reference TRBV7-6 and TRBJ1-2, is GAGVSQSPRYKVTKRGQDVALRCDPISGHVSLYWYRQALGQGPEFLTYFNYEAQQDKSGLPNDRFSAERPEGSISTLTIQRTEQRDSAMYRCASSPGQGNGYTFGSGTRLTVV.

Here the CDR3 reads CASSSTGGYTEAFF. For the CDR3, the DNA is TGTGCCAGCAGCTCCACAGGGGGCTACACTGAAGCTTTCTTT. This chain connects TRBV7-8 to TRBJ1-1; 9 nucleotides line up with TRBD1. Germline V gene lookup returns CDR1 SGHVS and CDR2 FQNEAQ. This CDR3 is built from 14 residues. V lost 4 bases, J lost 3 bases, and 3 bases stayed unmatched.

The chain links TRBV21-1 to TRBJ1-1. TRBV21-1 is recorded as a pseudogene. The CDR3 consists of 12 residues. CDR3 residues: CASSPRGAPAFF. The CDR3 DNA reads TGTGCCAGCAGCCCCCGGGGGGCGCCGGCTTTCTTT.

V is TRBV25-1 and J is TRBJ2-7; 11 bases agree with TRBD1. Looked up from germline, CDR1 is MGHDK and CDR2 is SYGVNS. The trim removed 1 base at V and 6 bases at J, leaving 5 bases unmatched. CDR3 length equals 15 residues. The CDR3 here is CASSELDRGRIEQYF. The CDR3 nucleotides read TGTGCCAGCAGTGAATTGGACAGGGGGCGCATCGAGCAGTACTTC.

The rearrangement links TRBV25-1 to TRBJ1-2, with TRBD1 matching over 8 bases. Germline V CDR1 and CDR2: MGHDK, SYGVNS. Trimming took 4 bases from V and 6 from J; bases not matched to a gene: 4. This CDR3 has 13 residues. CDR3 sequence (DNA): TGTGCCAGCAGTGCGGACAGGGAGCATGGCTACACCTTC. It specifies CASSADREHGYTF.

This chain links TRBV29-1 with TRBJ2-7; TRBD2 is a possible D gene (7 bases). Per germline, CDR1 SQVTM and CDR2 ANQGSEA. This CDR3 contains 12 residues. V lost 3 bases, J lost 5 bases, and 11 bases lay in between. The CDR3 DNA sequence: TGCAGCGTTGACAGGGGAGGGAACGAGCAGTACTTC. Translating gives CSVDRGGNEQYF.

The chain links TRBV19 to TRBJ2-3; no firm D call. With 3 bases removed from V and 6 bases from J, the gap between germline ends came to 10 bases. Germline V gene lookup returns CDR1 LNHDA and CDR2 SQIVND (reference sequence). CDR3 length: 13 amino acids. CDR3 coding DNA: TGTGCCAGTAGTATTCCAGTCTCCGATACGCAGTATTTT. This gives the protein CASSIPVSDTQYF.

The V gene is TRBV5-1, the J gene TRBJ2-4; 10 bases align to TRBD1. Per germline, CDR1 SGHRS and CDR2 YFSETQ. CDR3 size: 13 residues. V was clipped by 4 bases and J by 7 bases; unmatched bases: 2. Here the CDR3 reads CASSEGQGNIQYF. DNA for the CDR3: TGCGCCAGCAGCGAGGGACAGGGGAACATTCAGTACTTC. The full variable domain, completed using reference TRBV5-1 and TRBJ2-4, is KAGVTQTPRYLIKTRGQQVTLSCSPISGHRSVSWYQQTPGQGLQFLFEYFSETQRNKGNFPGRFSGRQFSNSRSEMNVSTLELGDSALYLCASSEGQGNIQYFGAGTRLSVL.

The genes are TRBV29-1 and TRBJ2-5; 10 bases are shared with TRBD2. V dropped 6 bases and J dropped 5; count of bases not matched to a gene: 9. Per the germline V gene, CDR1 is SQVTM and CDR2 is ANQGSEA. CDR3 size: 14 residues. The CDR3 sequence: CSVAWGAGGETQYF. The CDR3 DNA follows: TGCAGCGTGGCATGGGGAGCGGGGGGGGAGACCCAGTACTTC.

This clone showed up just a few times. V is TRBV15 and J is TRBJ1-4; 8 bases fit TRBD1. The CDR3 has 17 amino acids. J gave up 4 bases and V 6 bases, and 13 bases lay outside the gene matches. Germline CDR1 is LNHNV and CDR2 is YYDKDF (reference sequence). The CDR3 spells CATSPGQGRTDNEKLFF. The CDR3 DNA sequence: TGTGCCACCAGTCCTGGACAGGGCCGAACAGATAATGAAAAACTGTTTTTT.

The chain combines TRBV9 with TRBJ2-3; the match to TRBD2 covers 8 bases. With V trimmed by 3 bases and J by 0 bases, 3 bases remained unmatched. CDR1 and CDR2 (germline): SGDLS, YYNGEE. The CDR3 totals 15 residues. The CDR3 spells CASSATGGSTDTQYF. DNA for the CDR3: TGTGCCAGCAGCGCAACGGGGGGGAGCACAGATACGCAGTATTTT.

V is TRBV25-1 and J is TRBJ2-3; TRBD2 matches at 8 bases. CDR3 length: 18 residues. The V and J ends lost 1 base and 0 bases, in that order; junction bases with no gene match: 9. CDR1 MGHDK and CDR2 SYGVNS come from the germline V gene. Here the CDR3 DNA reads TGTGCCAGCAGTGAATCCCTCGGGGGGGCTGGGAGCACAGATACGCAGTATTTT. It yields the protein CASSESLGGAGSTDTQYF.

J is TRBJ1-5 and V is TRBV5-4; 9 bases line up with TRBD1. Losses at the gene ends were 3 bases for V and 2 bases for J; bases not matched to a gene: 6. The CDR3 is made up of 16 amino acids. The germline V gene has CDR1 SGHNT and CDR2 YYREEE (reference sequence). CDR3 nucleotides: TGTGCCAGCAGCTCACAGGGGGCAGGGGGCAATCAGCCCCAGCATTTT. Its protein product is CASSSQGAGGNQPQHF.

The J gene is TRBJ1-3, the V gene TRBV3-1 (or the pseudogene TRBV3-2); 7 bases map to TRBD1. The V gene's germline CDR1 is LGHDT and CDR2 YNNKEL (reference sequence). The CDR3 contains 18 residues. With V trimmed by 4 bases and J by 0 bases, 12 bases remained unmatched. CDR3 sequence reads: CASSRGPGQSYSGNTIYF. In DNA, the CDR3 is TGTGCCAGCAGCCGGGGCCCGGGACAGTCCTACTCTGGAAACACCATATATTTT.